The 17 T cell receptor beta chains below were found in one sample sequenced in a study of T cell responses to AZD1222 COVID-19 vaccine. Sequencing was performed with immunoSEQ multiplex PCR; in TCRdb, only in-frame clones are kept and a portion is missing. The sample lists some 78,000 clones; 83% were seen once. Sequenced here: peripheral blood, sampled 28 days after the second AZD1222 dose. The origin of the receptors is an adult who received the AZD1222 COVID-19 vaccine.

The rearrangement links TRBV27 to TRBJ2-7, with a weak D call TRBD2 (5 bases). Germline V CDR1 and CDR2: MNHEY, SMNVEV (reference sequence). CDR3 length equals 18 residues. V was pared by 4 bases and J by 3 bases, with 25 bases between. In nucleotides, the CDR3 is TGTGCCAGCAGTTCGTTTTATGGAAGGAGGCAGACTCACTACGAGCAGTACTTC. It yields the protein CASSSFYGRRQTHYEQYF.

The chain joins TRBV27 to TRBJ1-2, with D possibly TRBD1 on 5 matching bases. The CDR3 runs 12 residues. Trimming cost V 6 bases and J 3 bases, with 8 bases left between them. Germline CDR1 is MNHEY and CDR2 is SMNVEV (reference sequence). This chain's CDR3 is CASRRGYYGYTF. The CDR3 DNA reads TGTGCCAGCAGACGGGGGTACTATGGCTACACCTTC.

This rearrangement joins TRBV18 to TRBJ1-5; D not resolved. V shed 3 bases and J shed 3 bases, with 6 bases lying between them. Germline lookup yields CDR1 KGHSH and CDR2 LQKENI. The length of the CDR3 is 13 residues. Written as DNA, the CDR3 is TGTGCCAGCTCACCGTCAGACAATCAGCCCCAGCATTTT. Its translation: CASSPSDNQPQHF.

This clone was seen only a few times. This rearrangement joins TRBV2 to TRBJ1-2; D is possibly TRBD1 (6 bases). Germline-derived CDR1 and CDR2 are SNHLY and FYNNEI. This CDR3 is 12 amino acids long. Trimming pared 7 bases from V and 4 bases from J, leaving 10 bases between. CDR3 residues: CASKDSFYGYTF. The CDR3 DNA reads as TGTGCCAGCAAGGACAGCTTCTATGGCTACACCTTC.

The rearrangement joins TRBV19 to TRBJ1-5, with D possibly being TRBD1 (6 bases). Trimming pared 7 bases from V and 5 bases from J, leaving 21 bases between. Germline V gene data show CDR1 as LNHDA and CDR2 as SQIVND (reference sequence). CDR3 length: 16 residues. The CDR3 nucleotides read TGTGCCAGTACCCAGACCGGGGGCAGACCGTATCAGCCCCAGCATTTT. Amino acid sequence: CASTQTGGRPYQPQHF.

V usage is TRBV4-2 and J usage is TRBJ2-1, with no clear D. The V gene lost 4 bases and the J gene lost 7 bases, with 8 bases spanning the gap. The germline V gene has CDR1 LGHNA and CDR2 YNFKEQ. The length of the CDR3 is 12 residues. CDR3 DNA sequence: TGTGCCAGCAGCCCTCAGATGAATGAGCAGTTCTTC. Translation gives CASSPQMNEQFF.

This clone showed up just a few times. This rearrangement joins TRBV14 to TRBJ1-2; possible D gene TRBD1, 6 bases. Trimming cost V 0 bases and J 8 bases, with 16 bases left between them. Germline V gives CDR1 SGHDN, CDR2 FVKESK. This CDR3 is built from 15 residues. Here the CDR3 DNA reads TGTGCCAGCAGCCAAGATCAGGGGCTGATGAGGGGCTACACCTTC. Protein: CASSQDQGLMRGYTF.

The chain is built from TRBV5-1 and TRBJ2-3; no firm D call. V was clipped by 0 bases and J by 3 bases, with 11 bases between them. There are 15 residues in the CDR3. Germline-derived CDR1 and CDR2 are SGHRS and YFSETQ. CDR3 loop: CASSLGPKATDTQYF. The CDR3 DNA sequence: TGCGCCAGCAGCTTGGGGCCGAAGGCGACAGATACGCAGTATTTT.

This chain uses TRBV6-5 with TRBJ2-1; D is undetermined. Germline-derived CDR1 and CDR2 are MNHEY and SVGAGI. V was shortened by 7 bases and J by 1 base, with 14 bases between the two germline ends. CDR3 length: 15 amino acids. In DNA form, the CDR3 reads TGTGCCAGCAATCGTGGTCTAGTTTCCTACAATGAGCAGTTCTTC. Residues: CASNRGLVSYNEQFF.

The gene calls are TRBV7-9 and TRBJ2-7; TRBD2 aligns across 12 bases. The CDR3 is made up of 18 amino acids. V shed 4 bases, J shed 7 bases, and the junction held 17 bases outside the gene matches. Germline V gene sequence: CDR1 SEHNR, CDR2 FQNEAQ (reference sequence). The CDR3 coding sequence is TGTGCCAGCAGCTCCTCCGCAGCTAGCGGGAGGGGGGCTTGGGAGCAGTACTTC. Protein product: CASSSSAASGRGAWEQYF.

This rearrangement joins TRBV19 to TRBJ2-7; 7 nucleotides line up with TRBD1. This CDR3 region has 15 residues. Trimming took 4 bases from V and 0 from J; bases not matched to a gene: 6. Germline V gene sequence: CDR1 LNHDA, CDR2 SQIVND (reference sequence). Here the CDR3 reads CASSKGQRSSYEQYF. CDR3 bases: TGTGCCAGTAGTAAGGGACAGCGGAGCTCCTACGAGCAGTACTTC. Drawing the rest from reference TRBV19 and TRBJ2-7, the complete variable domain is DGGITQSPKYLFRKEGQNVTLSCEQNLNHDAMYWYRQDPGQGLRLIYYSQIVNDFQKGDIAEGYSVSREKKESFPLTVTSAQKNPTAFYLCASSKGQRSSYEQYFGPGTRLTVT.

This clone was counted only a few times. This CDR3 reads CASSFRGLATNEQFF. The CDR3 DNA sequence: TGTGCCAGCAGCTTCAGGGGACTAGCGACCAATGAGCAGTTCTTC. The rearrangement joins TRBV11-2 to TRBJ2-1, with TRBD2 matching 10 bases. The V gene's germline CDR1 is SGHAT and CDR2 FQNNGV. This CDR3 contains 15 residues. V shed 3 bases and J 6 bases; nucleotides not matched to a gene: 5.

This chain links TRBV18 with TRBJ1-3; 8 positions match TRBD1. Germline V gene data show CDR1 as KGHSH and CDR2 as LQKENI. The CDR3 covers 15 residues. V shed 3 bases and J 2 bases; nucleotides not matched to a gene: 3. The CDR3 region is CASSPDRVTGNTIYF. CDR3 nucleotide sequence: TGTGCCAGCTCACCGGACAGGGTGACTGGAAACACCATATATTTT.

CDR3 amino acids: CASADRSAHYGYTF. DNA of the CDR3: TGTGCCAGCGCGGACAGGAGTGCCCACTATGGCTACACCTTC. The V and J genes are TRBV19 and TRBJ1-2; TRBD1 matches at 7 bases. After removal of 9 bases from V and 3 bases from J, the junction contained 10 bases not matched to a gene. The CDR3 is 14 amino acids. Germline CDR1 reads LNHDA; CDR2 reads SQIVND (reference sequence).

The J gene is TRBJ2-6, the V gene TRBV15; TRBD1 aligns across 7 bases. The junction had 5 bases not matched to a gene; V was cut back by 4 bases and J by 2 bases. CDR1 LNHNV and CDR2 YYDKDF come from the germline V gene (reference sequence). This CDR3 comprises 16 residues. The DNA of the CDR3 is TGTGCCACCAGCATCGGTGACAGGGCTGGGGCCAACGTCCTGACTTTC. Residues: CATSIGDRAGANVLTF.

This rearrangement joins TRBV5-1 to TRBJ2-3, with 10 bases identical to TRBD2. The V and J ends lost 4 bases and 2 bases, in that order; junction bases with no gene match: 4. CDR1 is SGHRS, CDR2 YFSETQ, per germline. The CDR3 spans 15 residues. As DNA, the CDR3 is TGCGCCAGCAGCCCCCTAGCGGGGGACACAGATACGCAGTATTTT. Translating it yields CASSPLAGDTDTQYF.

The chain combines TRBV24-1 with TRBJ2-1, with TRBD2 matching over 7 bases. The CDR3 spans 12 residues. The J segment lost 14 bases and the V segment lost 9 bases, leaving 12 bases of the junction unmatched. From germline, CDR1 is KGHDR and CDR2 SFDVKD. The CDR3 protein is CATARGSGAEFF. CDR3 nucleotides: TGTGCCACCGCACGAGGGAGCGGGGCGGAGTTCTTC.